A single sample gave rise to the 9 T cell receptor beta chains below, sequenced in a study of blood T cell repertoires in COVID-19. Clones were read by immunoSEQ multiplex PCR, and TCRdb kept only the in-frame ones, dropping some. The sample holds about 98,000 clones; 82% are singletons and the top ten take 18%. Sequencing was performed on peripheral blood. These receptors all stem from a man aged 80 or over with acute or convalescent COVID-19.

This clone was seen many times. The chain couples TRBV19 to TRBJ1-4; 11 bases map to TRBD1. With 5 bases clipped from V and 11 bases from J, the junction kept 1 base outside the gene matches. Germline lookup yields CDR1 LNHDA and CDR2 SQIVND (reference sequence). This CDR3 is 12 amino acids long. The CDR3 here is CASSGQGAKLFF. The CDR3 bases are TGTGCCAGTAGTGGACAGGGGGCGAAACTGTTTTTT.

The gene calls are TRBV27 and TRBJ1-5; a weak D match, TRBD1 (5 bases). The CDR3 spans 14 residues. Germline V gene lookup returns CDR1 MNHEY and CDR2 SMNVEV (reference sequence). With 6 bases removed from V and 2 bases from J, the gap between germline ends came to 11 bases. The CDR3 loop reads CASSLRGGNQPQHF. The DNA for the CDR3 is TGTGCCAGCAGCCTCCGGGGGGGCAATCAGCCCCAGCATTTT.

The V gene is TRBV28, the J gene TRBJ2-7; D possibly corresponds to TRBD1 (5 bases). The CDR3 has 14 residues. V was cut by 8 bases and J by 5 bases, with 19 bases left in between. The germline V gene has CDR1 MDHEN and CDR2 SYDVKM. CDR3 residues: CASAPPGSSNEQYF. The CDR3 nucleotides are TGTGCCAGCGCCCCTCCAGGGTCCTCGAACGAGCAGTACTTC.

The J gene is TRBJ2-1, the V gene TRBV7-9; 11 nucleotides line up with TRBD2. V shed 5 bases and J 5 bases; nucleotides not matched to a gene: 5. Germline V lookup: CDR1 SEHNR, CDR2 FQNEAQ (reference sequence). This CDR3 is 15 amino acids long. This chain's CDR3 is CASSPTSGGNNEQFF. The DNA of the CDR3 is TGTGCCAGCAGCCCAACTAGCGGGGGAAACAATGAGCAGTTCTTC.

The table lists this clone with a count of one. This sequence joins TRBV28 and TRBJ2-5, with a tentative D call TRBD2 (5 bases). The ends were cut back, 6 bases at V and 2 bases at J, with 22 bases in the middle. In germline, CDR1 is MDHEN, CDR2 SYDVKM. CDR3 length: 17 amino acids. The CDR3 reads CASSTASMRASQETQYF. The CDR3 coding sequence is TGTGCCAGCAGCACTGCATCGATGAGGGCCAGTCAAGAGACCCAGTACTTC.

This sequence joins TRBV29-1 and TRBJ2-1, with TRBD2 matching 13 bases. The CDR3 totals 14 residues. Trimming removed 7 bases from V and 8 bases from J; junction bases left unmatched: 8. From germline, CDR1 is SQVTM and CDR2 ANQGSEA. The CDR3 sequence is CSAEGLAGVDEQFF. The CDR3 nucleotides read TGCAGCGCCGAAGGACTAGCGGGGGTGGATGAGCAGTTCTTC.

V usage is TRBV5-1 and J usage is TRBJ2-6; D possibly corresponds to TRBD1 (6 bases). The length of the CDR3 is 19 residues. V lost 4 bases and J lost 1, with 21 bases in between. The germline CDR1 and CDR2 sequences are SGHRS and YFSETQ. The CDR3 DNA follows: TGCGCCAGCAGCCCCCACCGCAGGGGCACCTTATCTGGGGCCAACGTCCTGACTTTC. It codes for CASSPHRRGTLSGANVLTF.

V and J are TRBV3-1 (or the pseudogene TRBV3-2) and TRBJ1-2; the match to TRBD1 covers 9 bases. Per the germline V gene, CDR1 is LGHDT and CDR2 is YNNKEL (reference sequence). The CDR3 extends over 15 amino acids. The V and J ends lost 0 bases and 5 bases, in that order; junction bases with no gene match: 4. The CDR3 region has the DNA TGTGCCAGCAGCCAAGATAGTGGGACAGGGTATGGCTACACCTTC. The encoded protein is CASSQDSGTGYGYTF.

J is TRBJ2-1 and V is TRBV7-2; D possibly corresponds to TRBD2 (6 bases). The V end lost 8 bases, the J end lost 1 base, and 18 bases lay between the germline ends. The germline CDR1 and CDR2 sequences are SGHTA and FQGNSA. This CDR3 has 16 residues. CDR3 nucleotides: TGTGCCAGCGTCCGGAAATTCGGGGGTTCCTACAATGAGCAGTTCTTC. As protein: CASVRKFGGSYNEQFF.